This T cell receptor (beta chain) is drawn from a study of T-cell memory formation after mild COVID-19. Whole-study results and caveats: Chiefly within CM and EM were the contracting CD4+ clones; CD8+ ones were within EMRA.

Of note for this clonotype: Its antigen is undetermined.

MiXCR, run by TCRdb on the 5' RACE reads, gives a single entry per CDR3 protein. The sample holds around 340,000 distinct CDR3 sequences, about an eighth seen once. Sequencing was performed on PBMCs or a T cell subset sorted from them (not recorded which). The clonotype comes from a man aged 18-30 years who had mild COVID-19 (a few samples of this study predate the infection). Cell type and time point are not known.

CDR3 DNA: TGCGCCAGCAGCTTGGCTGCGACAGGGTCAGATACGCAGTATTTT. Its translation is CASSLAATGSDTQYF. The gene calls are TRBV5-1 and TRBJ2-3, with 7 bases fitting TRBD1. Germline loops: CDR1 SGHRS, CDR2 YFSETQ. The CDR3 length is 15 residues. The junction had 5 bases not matched to a gene; V was cut back by 0 bases and J by 4 bases.